A single sample gave rise to the 25 T cell receptor beta chains below, sequenced in a study of T cells in narcolepsy. The table came from immunoSEQ multiplex PCR; TCRdb's copy has only in-frame clones and leaves some out. The sample contains tens of thousands of clones, 75% to 85% of which appear only once. The material sequenced was CD45RA- memory CD4+ T cells from PBMCs. All receptors derive from a human donor with narcolepsy.

This clone came up a few times. The rearrangement uses TRBV2 and TRBJ1-4, with 8 bases aligning to TRBD1. Germline CDR1 reads SNHLY; CDR2 reads FYNNEI. With V trimmed by 8 bases and J by 5 bases, 7 bases remained unmatched. The CDR3 runs 14 residues. CDR3 bases: TGTGCCAGCGGTGGCAGGGGGCGCAATGAAAAACTGTTTTTT. Its protein product is CASGGRGRNEKLFF.

The chain carries TRBV7-2 and TRBJ2-5; D not resolved. CDR1 and CDR2 (germline): SGHTA, FQGNSA. CDR3 length equals 12 residues. The germline V and J ends were trimmed by 5 bases and 0 bases, with 4 bases remaining between them. The CDR3 DNA sequence: TGTGCCAGCAGCACGTACCAAGAGACCCAGTACTTC. It codes for CASSTYQETQYF.

The CDR3 nucleotides read TGTGCCACCAGCTCGAGCCTAGGTAGATACTATGGCTACACCTTC. It encodes CATSSSLGRYYGYTF. The rearrangement links TRBV15 to TRBJ1-2, with no clear D. CDR1 and CDR2 from the germline V gene are LNHNV and YYDKDF (reference sequence). Trimming removed 5 bases from V and 3 bases from J, with 16 bases in between. The CDR3 spans 15 residues.

The chain recombines TRBV7-2 with TRBJ1-3; 7 bases are shared with TRBD1. Germline V gene data show CDR1 as SGHTA and CDR2 as FQGNSA. V was pared by 3 bases and J by 9 bases, with 8 bases of the junction left unmatched. This CDR3 region has 14 residues. The chain's CDR3 is CASSFVTGRSTIYF. As DNA, the CDR3 is TGTGCCAGCAGCTTCGTGACAGGGCGAAGCACCATATATTTT.

This chain joins TRBV7-3 and TRBJ2-5; 7 bases align to TRBD2. Germline V gene sequence: CDR1 SGHTA, CDR2 FQGTGA. This CDR3 region has 13 residues. The V and J ends lost 4 bases and 1 base, in that order; junction bases with no gene match: 0. CDR3 DNA sequence: TGTGCCAGCAGCTCTAGCGGCCAAGAGACCCAGTACTTC. It specifies CASSSSGQETQYF.

This clone was detected once. The rearrangement links TRBV19 to TRBJ2-6; 11 bases match TRBD1. The CDR3 has 21 residues. Per the germline V gene, CDR1 is LNHDA and CDR2 is SQIVND (reference sequence). After removal of 6 bases from V and 3 bases from J, the junction contained 19 bases not matched to a gene. The DNA of the CDR3 is TGTGCCAGTAGCCCCGGGACAGGGGGACTATCAACTCCTTATGGGGCCAACGTCCTGACTTTC. It yields the protein CASSPGTGGLSTPYGANVLTF.

The chain uses TRBV6-1 and TRBJ2-7; no clear D. Germline V gene sequence: CDR1 MNHNS, CDR2 SASEGT. This CDR3 is built from 14 residues. V lost 1 base and J lost 5, with 12 bases in between. Here the CDR3 DNA reads TGTGCCAGCAGTGAAGGAAGGCTTTGGGACGAGCAGTACTTC. Protein: CASSEGRLWDEQYF.

The chain recombines TRBV29-1 with TRBJ1-1; tentative D call: TRBD1 (6 bases). The CDR3 is made up of 13 amino acids. Per germline, CDR1 SQVTM and CDR2 ANQGSEA. With 6 bases removed from V and 4 bases from J, the gap between germline ends came to 15 bases. The CDR3 nucleotides are TGCAGCGTGTCAGGGGCCGGGGGCACTGAAGCTTTCTTT. It yields the protein CSVSGAGGTEAFF.

This clone came up a few times. The chain is built from TRBV2 and TRBJ1-4; no definite D call. There are 14 residues in the CDR3. Germline loops: CDR1 SNHLY, CDR2 FYNNEI. Trimming removed 7 bases from V and 4 bases from J, with 13 bases in between. This chain's CDR3 is CASILGKNNEKLFF. The DNA for the CDR3 is TGTGCCAGCATCTTGGGGAAGAATAATGAAAAACTGTTTTTT.

The rearrangement uses TRBV29-1 and TRBJ2-1; TRBD2 agrees at 13 bases. V dropped 2 bases and J dropped 7; count of bases not matched to a gene: 8. CDR1 and CDR2 (germline): SQVTM, ANQGSEA. CDR3 length: 16 residues. In nucleotides, the CDR3 is TGCAGCGTTGAAAGTATCCGGACTAGCGGGAGTAATGAGCAGTTCTTC. This gives the protein CSVESIRTSGSNEQFF.

The chain has TRBV7-3 and TRBJ2-5; D remains ambiguous. The germline V gene has CDR1 SGHTA and CDR2 FQGTGA. CDR3 length: 13 residues. Trimming left V 2 bases short and J 3 bases short, with 7 bases between. CDR3 bases: TGTGCCAGCAGCTTAGGATTTAAAGAGACCCAGTACTTC. Translation: CASSLGFKETQYF.

The gene calls are TRBV7-8 and TRBJ2-3; tentatively, D is TRBD1 or TRBD2 (5 bases each). This CDR3 spans 13 amino acids. The V and J ends lost 6 bases and 6 bases respectively, with 13 bases between them. CDR1 SGHVS and CDR2 FQNEAQ come from the germline V gene. The CDR3 DNA follows: TGTGCCAGCAGGCGACTCAGGGAGGATACGCAGTATTTT. Its protein is CASRRLREDTQYF.

The chain combines TRBV6-5 with TRBJ1-3; D unresolved. The CDR3 extends over 15 amino acids. Germline V gives CDR1 MNHEY, CDR2 SVGAGI. The ends were cut back, 2 bases at V and 1 base at J, with 9 bases in the middle. This chain's CDR3 is CASSYAAGSGNTIYF. CDR3 nucleotides: TGTGCCAGCAGTTACGCGGCTGGGTCTGGAAACACCATATATTTT.

There are a few counts of this clone. The rearrangement uses TRBV5-6 and TRBJ2-4; D may be TRBD2 (6 bases). Trimming shortened V by 0 bases and J by 0 bases, and 13 bases separated the two germline ends. The CDR3 has 17 residues. Looked up from germline, CDR1 is SGHDT and CDR2 is YYEEEE. The CDR3 region is CASSLDRGLLAKNIQYF. CDR3 DNA: TGTGCCAGCAGCTTGGATCGGGGGTTACTAGCCAAAAACATTCAGTACTTC.

The chain has TRBV7-3 and TRBJ1-1; D ambiguous. CDR1 is SGHTA and CDR2 is FQGTGA in the germline V gene. CDR3 size: 17 residues. V was trimmed by 0 bases and J by 0 bases, leaving 14 bases between them. This CDR3 reads CASSLTGSSKVNTEAFF. The CDR3 coding sequence is TGTGCCAGCAGCTTAACGGGCAGCAGCAAAGTGAACACTGAAGCTTTCTTT. Complete variable domain (other parts from reference TRBV7-3 and TRBJ1-1): GAGVSQTPSNKVTEKGKYVELRCDPISGHTALYWYRQSLGQGPEFLIYFQGTGAADDSGLPNDRFFAVRPEGSVSTLKIQRTERGDSAVYLCASSLTGSSKVNTEAFFGQGTRLTVV.

This chain joins TRBV7-2 and TRBJ1-2; no clear D. V was cut by 6 bases and J by 4 bases, with 21 bases left in between. Germline assignment: CDR1 SGHTA and CDR2 FQGNSA. This CDR3 comprises 16 residues. The CDR3 coding sequence is TGTGCCAGCAGTTATAACGCGGGGAATACGCGCTATGGCTACACCTTC. Its protein is CASSYNAGNTRYGYTF.

This clone was recorded once. The chain carries TRBV6-1 and TRBJ1-2, with unresolved D. The germline V gene has CDR1 MNHNS and CDR2 SASEGT. The CDR3 is made up of 15 amino acids. The ends were cut back, 1 base at V and 8 bases at J, with 17 bases in the middle. The CDR3, as DNA: TGTGCCAGCAGTGAAGTGGGCGGGGTTTATGCCGGCTACACCTTC. This gives the protein CASSEVGGVYAGYTF.

The V and J genes are TRBV7-9 and TRBJ1-1; 7 positions agree with TRBD1. Germline values: CDR1 SEHNR, CDR2 FQNEAQ (reference sequence). With V trimmed by 5 bases and J by 7 bases, 4 bases remained unmatched. The CDR3 totals 12 residues. CDR3 sequence (DNA): TGTGCCAGCAGCCCGGGACAGATTGAAGCTTTCTTT. Its protein product is CASSPGQIEAFF.

About this clone itself: A junction boundary mismatches the germline segment, possibly from a read error. The chain employs TRBV6-1 and TRBJ1-5; TRBD1 might be the D (5 bases). Germline-derived CDR1 and CDR2 are MNHNS and SASEGT. The CDR3 is 17 amino acids. The CDR3 region is CAISESGHMGGNQPQHF. The CDR3, as DNA: TGTGCCATCAGTGAGTCCGGACACATGGGGGGCAATCAGCCCCAGCATTTT.

The genes are TRBV2 and TRBJ1-3; weak D call: TRBD1 (6 bases). Germline V CDR1 and CDR2: SNHLY, FYNNEI. The CDR3 has 13 amino acids. The V end was cut by 6 bases, the J end by 2 bases, with 8 bases between. CDR3 loop: CASSRGPGNTIYF. DNA for the CDR3: TGTGCCAGCAGCAGGGGCCCTGGAAACACCATATATTTT.

The V gene is TRBV18, the J gene TRBJ1-1; D not resolved. Germline loops: CDR1 KGHSH, CDR2 LQKENI. The CDR3 contains 16 residues. The V end was cut by 3 bases, the J end by 2 bases, with 16 bases between. The CDR3 bases are TGTGCCAGCTCACCGCCGGGCAGAGTCTTAAACACTGAAGCTTTCTTT. Translation gives CASSPPGRVLNTEAFF. Filled out from reference TRBV18 and TRBJ1-1, the complete variable domain reads NAGVMQNPRHLVRRRGQEARLRCSPMKGHSHVYWYRQLPEEGLKFMVYLQKENIIDESGMPKERFSAEFPKEGPSILRIQQVVRGDSAAYFCASSPPGRVLNTEAFFGQGTRLTVV.

This sequence joins TRBV11-2 and TRBJ2-3, with no clear D. This CDR3 has 14 residues. Looked up from germline, CDR1 is SGHAT and CDR2 is FQNNGV. V lost 5 bases and J 3 bases, leaving 12 bases between the germline ends. The CDR3 coding sequence is TGTGCCAGCAGCGAAAATCCTAGTACAGATACGCAGTATTTT. It encodes CASSENPSTDTQYF.

V and J are TRBV10-2 and TRBJ1-5; D is ambiguous. Germline V lookup: CDR1 WSHSY, CDR2 SAAADI. V was cut by 0 bases and J by 3 bases, with 6 bases left in between. The CDR3 consists of 14 residues. CDR3 loop: CASSESHYNQPQHF. DNA of the CDR3: TGCGCCAGCAGTGAGTCACACTACAATCAGCCCCAGCATTTT.

The gene calls are TRBV6-5 and TRBJ2-7; 8 nucleotides line up with TRBD1. The V gene's germline CDR1 is MNHEY and CDR2 SVGAGI. The CDR3 is 16 residues long. The trim removed 0 bases at V and 5 bases at J, leaving 9 bases unmatched. The CDR3 loop is CASSYSRGTGKNEQYF. CDR3 sequence (DNA): TGTGCCAGCAGTTACTCGAGAGGGACAGGAAAAAACGAGCAGTACTTC.

V usage is TRBV30 and J usage is TRBJ2-1; TRBD2 aligns across 11 bases. V shed 0 bases, J shed 10 bases, and the junction held 5 bases outside the gene matches. Germline V gene sequence: CDR1 GTSNPN, CDR2 SVGIG (reference sequence). CDR3 size: 14 residues. This chain's CDR3 is CAWSVRTSGGEQFF. DNA of the CDR3: TGTGCCTGGAGTGTACGAACTAGCGGGGGCGAGCAGTTCTTC.